This T cell receptor (beta chain) was retrieved from a study of control samples from healthy donors and cancer patients. CDR1 and CDR2 (germline): MDHEN, SYDVKM. The CDR3 sequence is 13 residues long. Trimming cost V 3 bases and J 5 bases, with 11 bases left between them. Using immunoSEQ multiplex PCR, the repertoire was profiled, and TCRdb retains in-frame clones only, with some absent. Of 100,000 to 120,000 clones listed, around four fifths are singletons. Sequences were obtained from blood. The rearrangement joins TRBV28 to TRBJ2-7; perhaps TRBD2 as D (5 bases). The receptor's source is a man aged 18-30 years in good health. As DNA, the CDR3 is TGTGCCAGCAGTTTGATCGGGGTCAACGAGCAGTACTTC. It translates to CASSLIGVNEQYF.